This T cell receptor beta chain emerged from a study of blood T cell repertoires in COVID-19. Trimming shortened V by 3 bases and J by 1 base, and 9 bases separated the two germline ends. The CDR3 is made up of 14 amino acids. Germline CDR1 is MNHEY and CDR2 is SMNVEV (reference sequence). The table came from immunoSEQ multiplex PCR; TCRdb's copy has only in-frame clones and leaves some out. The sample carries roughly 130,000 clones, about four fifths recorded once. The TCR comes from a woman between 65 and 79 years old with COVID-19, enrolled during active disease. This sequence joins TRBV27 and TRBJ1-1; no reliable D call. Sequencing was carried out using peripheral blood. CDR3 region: CASSFSLENTEAFF. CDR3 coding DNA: TGTGCCAGCAGTTTCAGTCTCGAGAACACTGAAGCTTTCTTT.